This T cell receptor (beta chain) was captured in a study of T cells in Graves' hyperthyroidism and ophthalmopathy. TCR beta CDR3 regions were amplified from RNA. HTBI primers were the set used in a first-round RT-PCR of the TCR CDR3. Using its own MiXCR run on the multiplex PCR reads, TCRdb lists one record per CDR3 protein. This table has 450,000 to 650,000 distinct CDR3 sequences, 14% appearing once. The CDR3 is made up of 18 amino acids. Germline loops: CDR1 SGHAT, CDR2 FQNNGV. V shed 3 bases and J shed 4 bases, with 21 bases lying between them. Exclusion of a patient resulted from uncontrolled infection, other autoimmune disease, pregnancy or lactation. PBMCs were sourced from more than 7.5 ml fresh peripheral blood. Overall study findings and caveats: Ophthalmopathy prediction by the model preceded onset by a median about 6 months.

Turning to this clonotype: Its antigen is unidentified.

This TCR was sampled from a woman younger than 30 with Graves' ophthalmopathy. Sequenced material: blood. The chain combines TRBV11-2 with TRBJ2-2; no firm D call. As DNA, the CDR3 is TGTGCCAGCAGCTTTATCGAGGTGGCTATAAAATTCACCGGGGAGCTGTTTTTT. Translation: CASSFIEVAIKFTGELFF.